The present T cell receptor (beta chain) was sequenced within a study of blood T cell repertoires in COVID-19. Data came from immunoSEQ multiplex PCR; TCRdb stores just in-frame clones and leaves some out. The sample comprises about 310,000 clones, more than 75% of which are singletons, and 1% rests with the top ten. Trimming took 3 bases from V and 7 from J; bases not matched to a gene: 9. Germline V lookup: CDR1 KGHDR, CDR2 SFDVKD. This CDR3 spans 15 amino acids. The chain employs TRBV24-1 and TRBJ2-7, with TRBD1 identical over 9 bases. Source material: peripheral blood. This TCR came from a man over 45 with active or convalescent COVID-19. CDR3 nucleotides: TGTGCCACCAGTGATCCGGGACAGGGAGTTGGGGAGCAGTACTTC. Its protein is CATSDPGQGVGEQYF.